Listed here are 25 T cell receptor beta chains from one sample, sequenced in a study of Ad26.COV2.S vaccination and SARS-CoV-2 variants. The repertoire was sequenced with immunoSEQ multiplex PCR; TCRdb's copy has only in-frame clones and lacks some. The sample has about 350,000 clones, roughly nine tenths seen once. The source material was peripheral blood, sampled after recovery from COVID-19. These receptor sequences come from a human donor who had recovered from COVID-19.

The chain is built from TRBV11-3 and TRBJ1-2; 9 bases fit TRBD1. Unmatched junction bases numbered 13, after V lost 7 bases and J lost 7 bases. CDR1 is SGHNT, CDR2 YENEEA, per germline. The CDR3 extends over 15 amino acids. Written as DNA, the CDR3 is TGTGCCAGCACCTCTACCGGGACAGGGTTTGGTGGCTACACCTTC. Protein sequence: CASTSTGTGFGGYTF.

The V gene is TRBV5-1, the J gene TRBJ2-7, with TRBD1 matching 7 bases. The CDR3 covers 15 residues. Losses at the gene ends were 3 bases for V and 5 bases for J; bases not matched to a gene: 11. The germline V gene has CDR1 SGHRS and CDR2 YFSETQ. The CDR3 coding sequence is TGCGCCAGCAGCTGGGGGTATAGCAGGGGGAACGAGCAGTACTTC. It is translated as CASSWGYSRGNEQYF.

The rearrangement joins TRBV6-1 to TRBJ2-1; 8 bases line up with TRBD1. CDR1 MNHNS and CDR2 SASEGT come from the germline V gene. With 1 base clipped from V and 4 bases from J, the junction kept 6 bases outside the gene matches. This CDR3 is built from 16 residues. The chain's CDR3 is CASSEGRTGIYNEQFF. DNA of the CDR3: TGTGCCAGCAGTGAAGGTAGGACAGGGATATACAATGAGCAGTTCTTC.

The chain links TRBV5-1 to TRBJ1-1; TRBD1 might be the D (6 bases). CDR3 length equals 15 residues. V dropped 4 bases and J dropped 1 base, with 14 bases sitting between them. Germline-derived CDR1 and CDR2 are SGHRS and YFSETQ. CDR3 amino acids: CASSLRGDKNTEAFF. For the CDR3, the DNA is TGCGCCAGCAGCCTCAGGGGAGACAAGAACACTGAAGCTTTCTTT.

The V and J genes are TRBV13 and TRBJ2-2, with 9 bases fitting TRBD1. Trimming cost V 3 bases and J 10 bases; bases outside gene matches: 6. The CDR3 extends over 14 amino acids. CDR1 is PRHDT and CDR2 is FYEKMQ in the germline V gene (reference sequence). The CDR3 spells CASSFRTGEEELFF. The DNA of the CDR3 is TGTGCCAGCAGCTTCCGGACAGGGGAAGAGGAGCTGTTTTTT.

J is TRBJ1-3 and V is TRBV10-3, with 8 nucleotides matching TRBD1. J lost 1 base, V lost 9 bases, and 20 bases had no gene match. This CDR3 is built from 19 residues. The germline gives CDR1 ENHRY, CDR2 SYGVKD. The CDR3 is CAIATYVKGQGSSGNTIYF. The CDR3, as DNA: TGTGCCATTGCGACCTACGTAAAAGGACAGGGTTCTTCTGGAAACACCATATATTTT.

The chain recombines TRBV5-1 with TRBJ1-1; D possibly corresponds to TRBD1 (5 bases). Trimming cost V 5 bases and J 3 bases, with 20 bases left between them. This CDR3 contains 16 residues. Germline loops: CDR1 SGHRS, CDR2 YFSETQ. CDR3 nucleotide sequence: TGCGCCAGCAGGGAGGTCCGGGGACTTGGGGACACTGAAGCTTTCTTT. Its translation is CASREVRGLGDTEAFF.

V and J are TRBV4-1 and TRBJ1-2; possibly TRBD1 for D (6 bases). CDR3 length: 14 amino acids. The germline CDR1 and CDR2 sequences are MGHRA and YSYEKL. Trimming took off 0 bases at V and 4 bases at J, with 9 bases between the two ends. The CDR3 protein is CASSQDRGAYGYTF. CDR3 coding DNA: TGCGCCAGCAGCCAAGATAGGGGGGCCTATGGCTACACCTTC.

CDR3 in amino acids: CATSDLHEQFF. DNA of the CDR3: TGTGCCACCAGTGATTTGCATGAGCAGTTCTTC. The chain links TRBV24-1 to TRBJ2-1; no clear D. Deletions cut 0 bases from V and 8 bases from J, with 1 base between. Germline CDR1 and CDR2: KGHDR and SFDVKD. CDR3 length: 11 residues.

The CDR3 reads CASSRAHKQETQYF. The DNA of the CDR3 is TGTGCCAGCTCGCGCGCACATAAGCAAGAGACCCAGTACTTC. The chain links TRBV18 to TRBJ2-5, with D hard to call. The CDR3 has 14 residues. CDR1 and CDR2 from the germline V gene are KGHSH and LQKENI. V dropped 6 bases and J dropped 2 bases, with 13 bases sitting between them.

The chain combines TRBV7-8 with TRBJ1-2, with D possibly TRBD1 on 6 matching bases. Trimming pared 0 bases from V and 6 bases from J, leaving 14 bases between. Germline V gene lookup returns CDR1 SGHVS and CDR2 FQNEAQ. CDR3 length: 15 amino acids. In DNA form, the CDR3 reads TGTGCCAGCAGCTTAGCTGCAGGGGTTTATCATGGCTACACCTTC. It codes for CASSLAAGVYHGYTF.

The chain employs TRBV7-3 and TRBJ1-1; D not resolved. The V end was cut by 1 base, the J end by 2 bases, with 8 bases between. This CDR3 comprises 14 residues. Germline V lookup: CDR1 SGHTA, CDR2 FQGTGA. CDR3 sequence (DNA): TGTGCCAGCAGCTTAATCGCCGGCAACACTGAAGCTTTCTTT. Translation gives CASSLIAGNTEAFF.

The chain has TRBV18 and TRBJ2-5; a weak D match, TRBD2 (6 bases). CDR1 is KGHSH and CDR2 is LQKENI in the germline V gene. The V gene lost 3 bases and the J gene lost 2 bases, with 13 bases spanning the gap. This CDR3 contains 15 residues. For the CDR3, the DNA is TGTGCCAGCTCACCCGATGGAGGGGTACAAGAGACCCAGTACTTC. Residues: CASSPDGGVQETQYF.

This chain connects TRBV2 to TRBJ1-2, with D maybe TRBD1 (6 bases). Germline V CDR1 and CDR2: SNHLY, FYNNEI. This CDR3 has 15 residues. Trimming removed 6 bases at V and 0 bases at J, with 14 bases between. The chain's CDR3 is CASRQDRPTNYGYTF. The CDR3 coding sequence is TGTGCCAGCAGGCAAGACAGGCCTACTAACTATGGCTACACCTTC.

The chain couples TRBV9 to TRBJ1-4; D possibly corresponds to TRBD1 (5 bases). V lost 6 bases and J lost 7, with 19 bases in between. This CDR3 is built from 15 residues. Per the germline V gene, CDR1 is SGDLS and CDR2 is YYNGEE. The CDR3 DNA sequence: TGTGCCAGCAACCCCGGGGGGGGGTTAGGTGAAAAACTGTTTTTT. Residues: CASNPGGGLGEKLFF.

V and J are TRBV7-2 and TRBJ2-3, with D tentatively TRBD2 (5 bases). Germline loops: CDR1 SGHTA, CDR2 FQGNSA. The CDR3 is 16 residues long. V was cut by 1 base and J by 1 base, with 12 bases left in between. The CDR3 DNA reads as TGTGCCAGCAGCTTAGATGAGGTGAGGGGCACAGATACGCAGTATTTT. Translated: CASSLDEVRGTDTQYF.

This clone was counted many times. This sequence joins TRBV9 and TRBJ2-1; D is perhaps TRBD2 (5 bases). CDR1 SGDLS and CDR2 YYNGEE come from the germline V gene. CDR3 length: 15 amino acids. The ends were cut back, 0 bases at V and 0 bases at J, with 7 bases in the middle. For the CDR3, the DNA is TGTGCCAGCAGCGTAGTCGGGGACTCCTACAATGAGCAGTTCTTC. The encoded protein is CASSVVGDSYNEQFF.

This clone appeared once. The gene calls are TRBV27 and TRBJ1-4; 10 nucleotides match TRBD1. Germline assignment: CDR1 MNHEY and CDR2 SMNVEV (reference sequence). The CDR3 runs 17 residues. With 5 bases clipped from V and 7 bases from J, the junction kept 13 bases outside the gene matches. The CDR3 spells CASSPNTFGTGVEKLFF. CDR3 nucleotide sequence: TGTGCCAGCAGTCCGAACACTTTCGGGACAGGGGTTGAAAAACTGTTTTTT.

The chain employs TRBV5-1 and TRBJ1-3, with 10 nucleotides matching TRBD1. CDR3 length equals 17 residues. Germline CDR1 and CDR2: SGHRS and YFSETQ. J lost 0 bases, V lost 5 bases, and 8 bases had no gene match. In nucleotides, the CDR3 is TGCGCCAGCAGACCGACGGGACAGGGGCTCTCTGGAAACACCATATATTTT. Translation gives CASRPTGQGLSGNTIYF. The whole variable domain, filled in from reference TRBV5-1 and TRBJ1-3, reads KAGVTQTPRYLIKTRGQQVTLSCSPISGHRSVSWYQQTPGQGLQFLFEYFSETQRNKGNFPGRFSGRQFSNSRSEMNVSTLELGDSALYLCASRPTGQGLSGNTIYFGEGSWLTVV.

The chain is built from TRBV28 and TRBJ1-3; D is unclear. CDR1 is MDHEN and CDR2 is SYDVKM in the germline V gene. This CDR3 is 16 amino acids long. V lost 6 bases and J lost 0, with 15 bases in between. Here the CDR3 reads CASRWGEGISGNTIYF. CDR3 DNA: TGTGCCAGCAGATGGGGAGAGGGAATCTCTGGAAACACCATATATTTT.

This clone was seen once. The chain employs TRBV20-1 and TRBJ2-1; 7 nucleotides match TRBD2. The CDR3 contains 11 residues. The germline gives CDR1 DFQATT, CDR2 SNEGSKA (reference sequence). V lost 7 bases to trimming and J lost 8 bases; unmatched junction nucleotides: 5. The CDR3: CSGSRGDEQFF. CDR3 DNA: TGCAGTGGCTCCCGGGGGGATGAGCAGTTCTTC.

With respect to this clone: Other DNA sequences in this sample translate to the same CDR3. V usage is TRBV7-2 and J usage is TRBJ2-7; a weak D match, TRBD1 (6 bases). Germline values: CDR1 SGHTA, CDR2 FQGNSA. This CDR3 contains 15 residues. The V end lost 1 base, the J end lost 0 bases, and 10 bases lay between the germline ends. Here the CDR3 reads CASSLDQGPSYEQYF. The CDR3 nucleotides read TGTGCCAGCAGCTTAGACCAGGGGCCCTCCTACGAGCAGTACTTC.

V usage is TRBV4-1 and J usage is TRBJ2-3; D might be TRBD2 (5 bases). The germline V gene has CDR1 MGHRA and CDR2 YSYEKL. Trimming left V 2 bases short and J 3 bases short, with 15 bases between. The CDR3 consists of 16 residues. CDR3 residues: CASSQPGIEKTDTQYF. The CDR3, as DNA: TGCGCCAGCAGCCAACCGGGAATAGAGAAAACAGATACGCAGTATTTT.

The rearrangement uses TRBV6-6 and TRBJ1-2; TRBD1 is a possible D gene (6 bases). Germline V CDR1 and CDR2: MNHNY, SVGAGI (reference sequence). The CDR3 runs 14 residues. The V end was cut by 6 bases, the J end by 3 bases, with 14 bases between. Here the CDR3 reads CASSLKGGDYGYTF. The DNA for the CDR3 is TGTGCCAGCAGCTTAAAAGGGGGGGACTATGGCTACACCTTC.

This clone was picked up one time. The V call is TRBV3-1 (or the pseudogene TRBV3-2), the J call TRBJ1-2; tentatively, D is TRBD1 (6 bases). CDR3 length equals 16 residues. V was shortened by 0 bases and J by 6 bases, with 17 bases between the two germline ends. Germline values: CDR1 LGHDT, CDR2 YNNKEL (reference sequence). The CDR3 nucleotides are TGTGCCAGCAGCCAAGATCTGCAGGGGCGGGTTCATGGCTACACCTTC. As protein: CASSQDLQGRVHGYTF.